A single sample gave rise to the 30 T cell receptor beta chains below, sequenced in a study of regulatory T cells in long-lasting Graves disease. CDR3 regions were amplified by Arm-PCR using iRepertoire HTBI primers to build TCR beta libraries. TCRdb itself ran the multiplex PCR reads through MiXCR, one entry per CDR3 protein. The table includes some 560,000 distinct CDR3 sequences, around 16% detected once. Sample time point: newly diagnosed GD, antithyroid drugs for less than 3 months. PBMC-extracted RNA yielded the TCR library. This sample also appeared in a second study, on T cells in Graves' hyperthyroidism and ophthalmopathy.

This material consisted of peripheral blood mononuclear cells (PBMCs), taken at new diagnosis, from a patient treated with antithyroid drugs. These receptors were collected from a woman aged 35 to 60 with Graves disease.

This clonotype was detected a few times. The chain is built from TRBV20-1 and TRBJ2-2, with 9 bases matching TRBD2. V gave up 5 bases and J gave up 7 bases; unmatched junction bases: 11. The germline CDR1 and CDR2 sequences are DFQATT and SNEGSKA (reference sequence). This CDR3 spans 15 amino acids. The CDR3, as DNA: TGCAGTGCTCATCCGGCGGGGGGGCAGATCGGGGAGCTGTTTTTT. Amino acids: CSAHPAGGQIGELFF.

V usage is TRBV19 and J usage is TRBJ1-6; 7 positions agree with TRBD1. V was pared by 6 bases and J by 7 bases, with 9 bases of the junction left unmatched. There are 15 residues in the CDR3. Germline-derived CDR1 and CDR2 are LNHDA and SQIVND (reference sequence). This CDR3 is CASSSPGTENSPLHF. CDR3 bases: TGTGCCAGTAGCAGCCCCGGGACAGAGAATTCACCCCTCCACTTT.

The chain has TRBV10-3 and TRBJ2-3, with TRBD1 matching 7 bases. The CDR3 covers 17 residues. V lost 11 bases to trimming and J lost 7 bases; unmatched junction nucleotides: 24. CDR1 and CDR2 (germline): ENHRY, SYGVKD. CDR3 loop: CAVRGGDRDSGSNTQYF. CDR3 bases: TGTGCCGTACGAGGCGGAGACCGGGACAGTGGGTCAAATACGCAGTATTTT.

The sample holds many counts of this clonotype. V gene TRBV11-2 combines with J gene TRBJ2-1; D ambiguous. The CDR3 totals 15 residues. In germline, CDR1 is SGHAT, CDR2 FQNNGV. V was cut by 0 bases and J by 1 base, with 7 bases left in between. The CDR3 region is CASSLEGTSYNEQFF. The CDR3 DNA reads TGTGCCAGCAGCTTAGAAGGTACTTCCTACAATGAGCAGTTCTTC.

V usage is TRBV7-9 and J usage is TRBJ2-5; TRBD2 matches at 12 bases. The junction had 12 bases not matched to a gene; V was cut back by 2 bases and J by 2 bases. The CDR3 sequence is 19 residues long. CDR1 SEHNR and CDR2 FQNEAQ come from the germline V gene (reference sequence). The CDR3: CASSLINLAGGPRQETQYF. The CDR3, as DNA: TGTGCCAGCAGCTTAATAAATCTAGCGGGGGGGCCGAGACAAGAGACCCAGTACTTC.

This clonotype was counted ten times or more. The chain joins TRBV2 to TRBJ1-5; a weak D match, TRBD1 (5 bases). Trimming cost V 6 bases and J 0 bases, with 12 bases left between them. The CDR3 has 15 residues. CDR1 and CDR2 from the germline V gene are SNHLY and FYNNEI. The chain's CDR3 is CASRKGLYSNQPQHF. DNA for the CDR3: TGTGCCAGCAGGAAGGGACTCTATAGCAATCAGCCCCAGCATTTT. Full variable domain (rest looked up from reference TRBV2 and TRBJ1-5): EPEVTQTPSHQVTQMGQEVILRCVPISNHLYFYWYRQILGQKVEFLVSFYNNEISEKSEIFDDQFSVERPDGSNFTLKIRSTKLEDSAMYFCASRKGLYSNQPQHFGDGTRLSIL.

Ten or more counts support this clonotype. The rearrangement uses TRBV15 and TRBJ1-1; 9 bases agree with TRBD1. J lost 12 bases, V lost 1 base, and 6 bases had no gene match. This CDR3 region has 13 residues. Germline V gene sequence: CDR1 LNHNV, CDR2 YYDKDF (reference sequence). This CDR3 is CATSRATGGMTFF. CDR3 in DNA: TGTGCCACCAGCAGAGCGACAGGGGGAATGACTTTCTTT. The full variable domain, rest sourced from reference TRBV15 and TRBJ1-1, is DAMVIQNPRYQVTQFGKPVTLSCSQTLNHNVMYWYQQKSSQAPKLLFHYYDKDFNNEADTPDNFQSRRPNTSFCFLDIRSPGLGDTAMYLCATSRATGGMTFFGQGTRLTVV.

In its sample, this clonotype was seen many times. The chain links TRBV20-1 to TRBJ2-1; no reliable D call. The CDR3 runs 12 residues. V dropped 2 bases and J dropped 6 bases, with 8 bases sitting between them. CDR1 is DFQATT, CDR2 SNEGSKA, per germline (reference sequence). The CDR3 protein is CSARRPVNEQFF. DNA of the CDR3: TGCAGTGCTAGAAGGCCTGTCAATGAGCAGTTCTTC.

V usage is TRBV6-2 or TRBV6-3 and J usage is TRBJ2-1, with a weak D call TRBD2 (7 bases). CDR1 and CDR2 (germline): MNHEY, SVGEGT. The CDR3 length is 14 residues. V gave up 2 bases and J gave up 9 bases, with 14 bases separating them. This chain's CDR3 is CASSYGGGSPEQFF. As DNA, the CDR3 is TGTGCCAGCAGTTACGGCGGGGGCAGTCCTGAGCAGTTCTTC.

This chain connects TRBV13 to TRBJ2-1; maybe TRBD2 (5 bases). CDR1 and CDR2 from the germline V gene are PRHDT and FYEKMQ (reference sequence). The V and J ends lost 6 bases and 9 bases respectively, with 24 bases between them. This CDR3 is built from 16 residues. Here the CDR3 reads CASRPRTGWRVGEQFF. The DNA of the CDR3 is TGTGCCAGCAGACCCCGGACTGGGTGGAGAGTGGGTGAGCAGTTCTTC.

This rearrangement joins TRBV4-2 to TRBJ2-1; tentative D call: TRBD2 (6 bases). The V gene's germline CDR1 is LGHNA and CDR2 YNFKEQ. The V and J ends lost 0 bases and 5 bases respectively, with 11 bases between them. The CDR3 has 15 residues. The CDR3 sequence is CASSQDPWGDNEQFF. Here the CDR3 DNA reads TGTGCCAGCAGCCAAGATCCATGGGGGGACAATGAGCAGTTCTTC.

This clonotype was counted ten times or more. The gene calls are TRBV12-3 or TRBV12-4 and TRBJ2-7; 7 nucleotides align to TRBD1. CDR3 length: 14 residues. Unmatched junction bases numbered 4, after V lost 3 bases and J lost 2 bases. CDR3 region: CASSFQGVPYEQYF. CDR3 bases: TGTGCCAGCAGTTTCCAGGGGGTTCCCTACGAGCAGTACTTC.

This clonotype was seen ten or more times. The V gene is TRBV12-5, the J gene TRBJ2-5; perhaps TRBD2 as D (6 bases). The CDR3 length is 13 residues. Trimming took 1 base from V and 5 from J, leaving 8 bases between them. Looked up from germline, CDR1 is LGHNT and CDR2 is FRNRAP. CDR3 amino acids: CASGLGSGETQYF. CDR3 DNA sequence: TGTGCTAGTGGTTTGGGGAGCGGGGAGACCCAGTACTTC.

The rearrangement links TRBV7-9 to TRBJ1-2; 9 bases line up with TRBD1. Germline loops: CDR1 SEHNR, CDR2 FQNEAQ (reference sequence). Unmatched junction bases numbered 12, after V lost 5 bases and J lost 8 bases. This CDR3 is built from 15 residues. The CDR3 reads CASSLDGQGSIGYTF. CDR3 coding DNA: TGTGCCAGCAGCCTCGATGGACAGGGGTCGATCGGCTACACCTTC. The complete variable domain, with remaining parts taken from reference TRBV7-9 and TRBJ1-2, reads DTGVSQNPRHKITKRGQNVTFRCDPISEHNRLYWYRQTLGQGPEFLTYFQNEAQLEKSRLLSDRFSAERPKGSFSTLEIQRTEQGDSAMYLCASSLDGQGSIGYTFGSGTRLTVV.

The chain uses TRBV6-2 or TRBV6-3 and TRBJ2-3; a weak D match, TRBD1 (6 bases). The germline gives CDR1 MNHEY, CDR2 SVGEGT. The CDR3 spans 14 residues. The V and J ends lost 2 bases and 2 bases respectively, with 8 bases between them. The CDR3 DNA reads as TGTGCCAGCAGTTACGGACAGTTCACAGATACGCAGTATTTT. As protein: CASSYGQFTDTQYF.

This clonotype was picked up a small number of times. J is TRBJ1-5 and V is TRBV19; 8 bases align to TRBD1. Germline CDR1 reads LNHDA; CDR2 reads SQIVND (reference sequence). CDR3 length: 15 amino acids. After removal of 5 bases from V and 7 bases from J, the junction contained 10 bases not matched to a gene. The CDR3 DNA reads TGTGCCAGTAGTCTACGGACAGGGTTGAACCAGCCCCAGCATTTT. It is translated as CASSLRTGLNQPQHF.

This rearrangement joins TRBV4-1 to TRBJ1-5; D ambiguous. V was clipped by 0 bases and J by 1 base, with 10 bases between them. CDR3 length: 16 amino acids. The V gene's germline CDR1 is MGHRA and CDR2 YSYEKL. CDR3 nucleotide sequence: TGCGCCAGCAGCCAAGATATCACAGTAAGCAATCAGCCCCAGCATTTT. Amino acids: CASSQDITVSNQPQHF.

The J gene is TRBJ2-7, the V gene TRBV11-2; 9 bases align to TRBD2. The CDR3 is made up of 16 amino acids. J lost 2 bases, V lost 1 base, and 6 bases had no gene match. Germline-derived CDR1 and CDR2 are SGHAT and FQNNGV. CDR3 residues: CASSLVVGTSTYEQYF. The CDR3 nucleotides are TGTGCCAGCAGCTTAGTCGTAGGGACTAGCACCTACGAGCAGTACTTC.

The table lists this clonotype with many counts. The chain recombines TRBV6-1 with TRBJ2-7, with D possibly being TRBD1 (6 bases). Germline lookup yields CDR1 MNHNS and CDR2 SASEGT. Trimming removed 7 bases at V and 4 bases at J, with 14 bases between. This CDR3 spans 13 amino acids. The CDR3 nucleotides read TGTGCCAGCACCCGAGGGGGAGTGTACGAGCAGTACTTC. It is translated as CASTRGGVYEQYF.

The chain uses TRBV19 and TRBJ1-5, with a tentative D call TRBD1 (6 bases). CDR3 size: 15 residues. V lost 5 bases and J 6 bases, leaving 17 bases between the germline ends. Germline V gives CDR1 LNHDA, CDR2 SQIVND (reference sequence). The CDR3: CASSPSGDWGQPQHF. The DNA of the CDR3 is TGTGCCAGTAGTCCTTCAGGGGATTGGGGTCAGCCCCAGCATTTT.

This clonotype was detected ten times or more. The chain links TRBV7-9 to TRBJ2-3, with D tentatively TRBD1 (6 bases). This CDR3 comprises 15 residues. CDR1 is SEHNR, CDR2 FQNEAQ, per germline (reference sequence). Trimming pared 1 base from V and 9 bases from J, leaving 17 bases between. The CDR3 reads CASSLVRGPGDTQYF. The CDR3, as DNA: TGTGCCAGCAGCTTAGTTCGGGGCCCAGGGGACACGCAGTATTTT. The variable domain in full, with the rest retrieved from reference TRBV7-9 and TRBJ2-3, is DTGVSQNPRHKITKRGQNVTFRCDPISEHNRLYWYRQTLGQGPEFLTYFQNEAQLEKSRLLSDRFSAERPKGSFSTLEIQRTEQGDSAMYLCASSLVRGPGDTQYFGPGTRLTVL.

This clonotype was picked up many times. The chain joins TRBV3-1 to TRBJ1-1; a weak D match, TRBD1 (6 bases). Per germline, CDR1 LGHDT and CDR2 YNNKEL (reference sequence). The ends were cut back, 4 bases at V and 6 bases at J, with 18 bases in the middle. The CDR3 length is 15 residues. CDR3 sequence reads: CASSPGVGAVAEAFF. CDR3 coding DNA: TGTGCCAGCAGCCCAGGGGTTGGGGCGGTTGCTGAAGCTTTCTTT.

On this clonotype itself: A much larger clone sits a single nucleotide away, making a read error possible. This chain links TRBV11-2 with TRBJ2-1; D is undetermined. The CDR3 spans 15 residues. Germline values: CDR1 SGHAT, CDR2 FQNNGV. Written as DNA, the CDR3 is TGTGCCGGCAGCACACAACCTGAACCCTACAATGAGCAGTTCTTC. It translates to CAGSTQPEPYNEQFF.

This clonotype was picked up a small number of times. CDR3 bases: TGCAGCGTTGAGCCCCAATCGGTGGGAGCTTTCTTT. Translation gives CSVEPQSVGAFF. V and J are TRBV29-1 and TRBJ1-1; D is ambiguous. Trimming pared 3 bases from V and 10 bases from J, leaving 15 bases between. The CDR3 runs to 12 residues. CDR1 is SQVTM, CDR2 ANQGSEA, per germline.

This chain connects TRBV20-1 to TRBJ2-1; 7 bases are shared with TRBD1. With 6 bases clipped from V and 2 bases from J, the junction kept 4 bases outside the gene matches. Germline CDR1 is DFQATT and CDR2 is SNEGSKA (reference sequence). The CDR3 has 13 residues. CDR3 DNA: TGCAGTGCAACAGGGGATACCTACAATGAGCAGTTCTTC. Its protein product is CSATGDTYNEQFF.

This clonotype has ten or more counts. The genes are TRBV30 and TRBJ2-3; perhaps TRBD1 as D (6 bases). Per the germline V gene, CDR1 is GTSNPN and CDR2 is SVGIG (reference sequence). V lost 0 bases, J lost 8 bases, and 15 bases lay in between. The CDR3 is made up of 14 amino acids. This CDR3 is CAWSVGDTLATQYF. CDR3 nucleotides: TGTGCCTGGAGTGTAGGGGACACCCTGGCTACGCAGTATTTT.

The gene calls are TRBV20-1 and TRBJ2-4; 8 positions match TRBD2. This CDR3 is built from 13 residues. Trimming took 1 base from V and 7 from J; bases not matched to a gene: 3. Germline lookup yields CDR1 DFQATT and CDR2 SNEGSKA (reference sequence). CDR3 nucleotide sequence: TGCAGTGCTAGAGTCGGGGGGGGGAACATTCAGTACTTC. This translates into CSARVGGGNIQYF.

In this sample, this clonotype turned up many times. V and J are TRBV2 and TRBJ1-3; D is ambiguous. The CDR3 extends over 13 amino acids. Germline V CDR1 and CDR2: SNHLY, FYNNEI. Trimming pared 6 bases from V and 1 base from J, leaving 7 bases between. The CDR3 here is CASSGLSGNTIYF. CDR3 coding DNA: TGTGCCAGCAGCGGGTTGTCTGGAAACACCATATATTTT.

This clonotype was detected many times. This chain uses TRBV2 with TRBJ1-5; TRBD1 agrees at 9 bases. Germline V gives CDR1 SNHLY, CDR2 FYNNEI. The V and J ends lost 5 bases and 9 bases, in that order; junction bases with no gene match: 8. This CDR3 is built from 14 residues. The CDR3 loop reads CASSQDRGNGPQHF. The DNA of the CDR3 is TGTGCCAGCAGTCAGGACAGGGGTAATGGGCCCCAGCATTTT.

The chain recombines TRBV4-2 with TRBJ2-2; D is ambiguous. CDR3 length: 14 residues. CDR1 is LGHNA, CDR2 YNFKEQ, per germline. Trimming shortened V by 1 base and J by 5 bases, and 8 bases separated the two germline ends. CDR3 sequence: CASSQGPGTGELFF. Here the CDR3 DNA reads TGTGCCAGCAGCCAAGGACCCGGAACCGGGGAGCTGTTTTTT.